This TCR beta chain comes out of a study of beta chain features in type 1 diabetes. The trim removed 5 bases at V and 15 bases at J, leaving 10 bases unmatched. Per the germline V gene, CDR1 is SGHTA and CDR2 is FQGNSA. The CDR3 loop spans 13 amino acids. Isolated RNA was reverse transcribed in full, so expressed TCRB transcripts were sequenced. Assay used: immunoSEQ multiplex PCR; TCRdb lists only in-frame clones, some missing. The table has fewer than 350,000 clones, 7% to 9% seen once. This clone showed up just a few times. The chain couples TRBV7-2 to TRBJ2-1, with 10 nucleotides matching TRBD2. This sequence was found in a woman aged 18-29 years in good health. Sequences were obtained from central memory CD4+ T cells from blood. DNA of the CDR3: TGTGCCAGCAGCAGGACTAGCGGCTCCTTTCCGTTCTTC. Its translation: CASSRTSGSFPFF.